This passage covers 19 T cell receptor beta chains from one sample sequenced in a study of shared T cell receptors in the human thymus. Method: immunoSEQ multiplex PCR; TCRdb's copy keeps in-frame clones and lacks some. The sample holds 550,000 to 800,000 clones; 80% to 90% are singletons and the top ten take about 0.011%. These data were likewise used in another study, on human thymus T cells.

Source material: thymocytes. These receptors were obtained from a girl under three years old with a congenital heart defect.

V gene TRBV28 combines with J gene TRBJ1-5, with 9 bases identical to TRBD1. V gave up 10 bases and J gave up 4 bases; unmatched junction bases: 2. In germline, CDR1 is MDHEN, CDR2 SYDVKM. The CDR3 has 12 amino acids. As DNA, the CDR3 is TGTGCCACCGGGACAGGGAATCAGCCCCAGCATTTT. Residues: CATGTGNQPQHF.

The gene calls are TRBV5-1 and TRBJ1-1; D not resolved. The CDR3 has 17 residues. Looked up from germline, CDR1 is SGHRS and CDR2 is YFSETQ. V was shortened by 1 base and J by 4 bases, with 20 bases between the two germline ends. The CDR3 nucleotides are TGCGCCAGCAGCTTGATAACGAGAGAGTCAAGCGCCACTGAAGCTTTCTTT. Translation: CASSLITRESSATEAFF. The variable domain in full, with the rest retrieved from reference TRBV5-1 and TRBJ1-1, is KAGVTQTPRYLIKTRGQQVTLSCSPISGHRSVSWYQQTPGQGLQFLFEYFSETQRNKGNFPGRFSGRQFSNSRSEMNVSTLELGDSALYLCASSLITRESSATEAFFGQGTRLTVV.

The gene calls are TRBV27 and TRBJ1-1, with 8 bases fitting TRBD1. Germline-derived CDR1 and CDR2 are MNHEY and SMNVEV (reference sequence). Unmatched junction bases numbered 15, after V lost 3 bases and J lost 0 bases. CDR3 size: 19 residues. The CDR3 DNA is TGTGCCAGCAGTTTTATCCAGGGGGCAAACCGACCCATGAACACTGAAGCTTTCTTT. Amino acid sequence: CASSFIQGANRPMNTEAFF.

The V and J genes are TRBV28 and TRBJ1-2; TRBD1 matches 8 bases. Per the germline V gene, CDR1 is MDHEN and CDR2 is SYDVKM. The CDR3 covers 12 residues. V lost 6 bases, J lost 8 bases, and 5 bases stayed unmatched. The CDR3 DNA reads as TGTGCCAGCAGGGACAGGGTAGGAGGCTACACCTTC. It encodes CASRDRVGGYTF.

V is TRBV4-3 and J is TRBJ2-5; possible D gene TRBD2, 6 bases. The CDR3 extends over 16 amino acids. Trimming cost V 0 bases and J 11 bases, with 22 bases left between them. CDR1 is LGHNA and CDR2 is YSLEER in the germline V gene. The CDR3: CASSQDLVSAGMEQYF. CDR3 DNA sequence: TGCGCCAGCAGCCAAGATTTAGTTTCCGCGGGGATGGAGCAGTACTTC.

The chain combines TRBV5-1 with TRBJ2-7; D may be TRBD2 (5 bases). The CDR3 sequence is 14 residues long. Trimming pared 1 base from V and 2 bases from J, leaving 10 bases between. CDR1 and CDR2 from the germline V gene are SGHRS and YFSETQ. CDR3 nucleotide sequence: TGCGCCAGCAGCTTGCTTCCGGGGACCTACGAGCAGTACTTC. Amino acids: CASSLLPGTYEQYF.

The V gene is TRBV2, the J gene TRBJ1-1; possible D gene TRBD1, 5 bases. Germline loops: CDR1 SNHLY, CDR2 FYNNEI. V shed 6 bases and J shed 0 bases, with 14 bases lying between them. The CDR3 extends over 15 amino acids. CDR3 amino acids: CASSPQGVMNTEAFF. DNA for the CDR3: TGTGCCAGCAGCCCTCAGGGCGTCATGAACACTGAAGCTTTCTTT. Full variable domain (missing parts from reference TRBV2 and TRBJ1-1): EPEVTQTPSHQVTQMGQEVILRCVPISNHLYFYWYRQILGQKVEFLVSFYNNEISEKSEIFDDQFSVERPDGSNFTLKIRSTKLEDSAMYFCASSPQGVMNTEAFFGQGTRLTVV.

This clone was detected once. This rearrangement joins TRBV6-6 to TRBJ1-3; unclear D gene. Germline loops: CDR1 MNHNY, CDR2 SVGAGI (reference sequence). The germline V and J ends were trimmed by 4 bases and 0 bases, with 10 bases remaining between them. The CDR3 covers 15 residues. This chain's CDR3 is CASSSGGLSGNTIYF. CDR3 bases: TGTGCCAGCAGTTCTGGTGGCCTCTCTGGAAACACCATATATTTT.

The gene calls are TRBV27 and TRBJ2-7, with TRBD1 matching over 7 bases. Per germline, CDR1 MNHEY and CDR2 SMNVEV (reference sequence). Trimming cost V 8 bases and J 5 bases; bases outside gene matches: 9. This CDR3 contains 13 residues. The CDR3 loop reads CASATGDGNEQYF. The DNA of the CDR3 is TGTGCCAGCGCCACAGGGGACGGAAACGAGCAGTACTTC.

The rearrangement uses TRBV7-2 and TRBJ1-6; 7 bases fit TRBD1. With 8 bases clipped from V and 9 bases from J, the junction kept 10 bases outside the gene matches. CDR1 and CDR2 from the germline V gene are SGHTA and FQGNSA. The CDR3 contains 14 residues. The CDR3 reads CASGPGQSFSPLHF. CDR3 sequence (DNA): TGTGCCAGCGGGCCGGGACAGTCATTTTCACCCCTCCACTTT.

V gene TRBV11-2 combines with J gene TRBJ1-2, with D perhaps TRBD1 (6 bases). The germline gives CDR1 SGHAT, CDR2 FQNNGV. CDR3 size: 18 residues. Trimming pared 5 bases from V and 8 bases from J, leaving 30 bases between. The CDR3 reads CASSLHWTAAMGCSGYTF. The CDR3 bases are TGTGCCAGCAGCCTCCATTGGACAGCCGCTATGGGTTGTTCCGGCTACACCTTC.

This rearrangement joins TRBV5-1 to TRBJ1-1; 7 bases are shared with TRBD1. The V segment lost 3 bases and the J segment 2 bases; nucleotides outside the gene matches: 19. The CDR3 runs to 19 residues. The germline V gene encodes CDR1 SGHRS and CDR2 YFSETQ. The CDR3 protein is CASSSFARGLNPGNTEAFF. The CDR3 nucleotides read TGCGCCAGCAGCTCTTTCGCTAGGGGGCTGAACCCTGGCAACACTGAAGCTTTCTTT.

J is TRBJ1-4 and V is TRBV29-1, with D possibly matching TRBD1 (6 bases). CDR1 and CDR2 from the germline V gene are SQVTM and ANQGSEA. This CDR3 region has 14 residues. With 4 bases removed from V and 7 bases from J, the gap between germline ends came to 16 bases. The CDR3 loop reads CSVVQTGKIEKLFF. The CDR3 DNA reads as TGCAGCGTTGTTCAAACAGGGAAGATTGAAAAACTGTTTTTT. The full variable domain, in which reference TRBV29-1 and TRBJ1-4 provide the parts outside the CDR3, is SAVISQKPSRDICQRGTSLTIQCQVDSQVTMMFWYRQQPGQSLTLIATANQGSEATYESGFVIDKFPISRPNLTFSTLTVSNMSPEDSSIYLCSVVQTGKIEKLFFGSGTQLSVL.

The chain employs TRBV6-6 and TRBJ2-3; the D is unclear. Trimming removed 4 bases at V and 1 base at J, with 15 bases between. The CDR3 has 16 amino acids. In germline, CDR1 is MNHNY, CDR2 SVGAGI (reference sequence). The DNA of the CDR3 is TGTGCCAGCAGTTGCGCAGTGGAGTCGGGCACAGATACGCAGTATTTT. Translation gives CASSCAVESGTDTQYF.

The V gene is TRBV5-1, the J gene TRBJ2-5; D unresolved. Germline CDR1 SGHRS, CDR2 YFSETQ. The CDR3 is 14 residues long. Trimming stripped 0 bases from V and 4 bases from J, with 10 bases between. This chain's CDR3 is CASSLGQVGETQYF. The CDR3 region has the DNA TGCGCCAGCAGCTTGGGGCAGGTGGGAGAGACCCAGTACTTC.

This rearrangement joins TRBV5-4 to TRBJ2-1; D call uncertain. Trimming left V 4 bases short and J 7 bases short, with 9 bases between. CDR1 and CDR2 (germline): SGHNT, YYREEE (reference sequence). This CDR3 has 12 residues. The chain's CDR3 is CASSRHENEQFF. CDR3 bases: TGTGCCAGCAGCCGTCATGAGAATGAGCAGTTCTTC.

The chain recombines TRBV7-2 with TRBJ1-6; 10 bases map to TRBD1. Germline V gene data show CDR1 as SGHTA and CDR2 as FQGNSA. J gave up 8 bases and V 1 base, and 11 bases lay outside the gene matches. There are 18 residues in the CDR3. The CDR3 sequence: CASSLERGQGTPDSPLHF. In nucleotides, the CDR3 is TGTGCCAGCAGCTTAGAACGGGGACAGGGGACTCCGGATTCACCCCTCCACTTT.

The gene calls are TRBV30 and TRBJ2-1; TRBD2 matches 8 bases. The CDR3 has 18 amino acids. V trimming: 2 bases; J trimming: 5 bases; junction bases outside the gene matches: 17. Germline V CDR1 and CDR2: GTSNPN, SVGIG (reference sequence). This CDR3 is CAWSPAGFGAGAHNEQFF. The CDR3 DNA is TGTGCCTGGAGTCCGGCCGGGTTTGGAGCGGGGGCCCACAATGAGCAGTTCTTC. The full variable domain, its missing parts supplied by reference TRBV30 and TRBJ2-1, is SQTIHQWPATLVQPVGSPLSLECTVEGTSNPNLYWYRQAAGRGLQLLFYSVGIGQISSEVPQNLSASRPQDRQFILSSKKLLLSDSGFYLCAWSPAGFGAGAHNEQFFGPGTRLTVL.

V gene TRBV19 combines with J gene TRBJ1-6, with D possibly TRBD1 on 5 matching bases. The CDR3 is 13 residues long. Deletions cut 5 bases from V and 9 bases from J, with 11 bases between. The V gene's germline CDR1 is LNHDA and CDR2 SQIVND (reference sequence). CDR3 in amino acids: CASSGAFSSPLHF. In DNA form, the CDR3 reads TGTGCCAGTAGTGGGGCGTTCAGTTCACCCCTCCACTTT.